This TCR beta chain stems from a study of T cells in Graves' hyperthyroidism and ophthalmopathy. Study-level findings and limits: Through a model of 13 V-J features, ophthalmopathy was separated from stable hyperthyroidism.

It was RNA transcripts that yielded the amplified TCR beta CDR3 regions. The HTBI set primed first-round TCR CDR3 RT-PCR. Via MiXCR, TCRdb re-called the multiplex PCR reads, giving one row per CDR3 protein. The repertoire holds roughly 250,000 distinct CDR3 sequences, with 22% as singletons. V gave up 2 bases and J gave up 7 bases; unmatched junction bases: 5. CDR3 length: 14 residues. In germline, CDR1 is GTSNPN, CDR2 SVGIG (reference sequence). This clonotype showed up many times. What it recognizes is unknown. Ophthalmopathy patients all had a Clinical Activity Score of at least 3, a NOSPECS grade of at least 4 and disease under 3 months old.

This TCR was sampled from a man aged 25 to 40 with Graves' ophthalmopathy. V and J are TRBV30 and TRBJ2-2, with 9 bases fitting TRBD2. The sequenced sample was blood. The CDR3 DNA follows: TGTGCCTGGAGTATGGTAGCGGGAGTCGGGGAGCTGTTTTTT. As protein: CAWSMVAGVGELFF.